A single TCR beta chain is shown here with its context. Its antigen remains undetermined. No quality values exist for individual bases; no much larger clone is one base distant. The sample originates from a study of T-cell memory formation after mild COVID-19 (dated by TCRdb to the early 2020s). Background on the whole study: TCR sequence clusters from the two donors were found to be largely donor specific. The cohort comprised two young, previously healthy adult volunteers, one female and one male. Longitudinal TCRalpha and TCRbeta repertoire sequencing tracked T-cell clones expanding and contracting after mild COVID-19 in a couple of donors.

The CDR3 has 16 amino acids, counting the end cysteine and phenylalanine. The retained sequence is limited to the CDR3, 48 bases, with the frame set at the first base. V ends up 5 bases short and J 3 bases short, with an unmatched junction base count of 5. CDR1 and CDR2, looked up from the germline V gene, are KGHDR and SFDVKD. Ficoll-Paque density gradient centrifugation was the method used to isolate PBMCs. The sequencer listed for this sample is Illumina NovaSeq 6000. cDNA libraries for TCRalpha and TCRbeta were prepared by 5'RACE using constant-segment primers, with sample barcodes and unique molecular identifiers added. Trizol reagent was used to extract RNA from every sample. Amplification of the libraries took two PCR steps, and the second step added a second sample barcode plus Illumina TruSeq adapters. Sequencing of the libraries was done on an Illumina NovaSeq, producing 2 x 150 bp paired-end reads. The paper's processing steps were these. Reads were demultiplexed and collapsed into UMI-guided consensus sequences with migec v1.2.7. Using mixcr v2.1.11, UMI consensuses were aligned to TRA and TRB V and J templates and then assembled into clonotypes. A clonotype was counted as expanded or contracted only if both edgeR and NoisET called the change significant, with noise models trained on biological replicates. edgeR calls used a false discovery rate-adjusted p below 0.01 and a log2 fold-change threshold of 1. As an exploratory analysis of dynamics, max-normalized trajectories of the 1000 most abundant clonotypes were examined with PCA combined with hierarchical clustering. Separately sequenced CD4+ and CD8+ repertoires were used to assign a CD4 or CD8 phenotype to each responding clone. The raw public data were reprocessed by TCRdb itself: fastp quality trimming at Q25, MiXCR clonotype calling, in-frame beta chains only. Under each unique CDR3 protein, matching rows form one entry showing the most common genes and DNA. For this entry, the V and J calls and clone size follow TCRdb and not the study's own pipeline. The sample profile shows 350,000 to 500,000 distinct CDR3 sequences; 15% to 25% of them were found once. The ten most abundant clones make up 7.5% to 10% of the sample.

Study-wide findings and limitations: From day 15 to 85, contracting clones showed balanced CD4/CD8 phenotypes, whereas a second wave of clones that expanded from day 15 to 37 leaned towards CD4+. Some responding clones were detected in pre-infection memory, which suggested that pre-existing cross-reactive memory T cells had joined the SARS-CoV-2 response. Contracting CD4+ clones were located mainly in the CM and EM memory subsets, whereas CD8+ clones were found to be enriched in EMRA. The second-wave clones that peaked on day 37 were not confirmed to be SARS-CoV-2 specific. Only two mild cases were covered by the study, and larger cohorts that include severe cases with pre-infection samples were considered necessary.

The rearrangement joined TRBV24-1 to TRBJ2-2, with 10 bases in between that match TRBD1. Input material: PBMCs or a T cell subset sorted from them (not recorded which). The source is an adult woman who had mild COVID-19 (a few samples of this study predate the infection). The sample titles of this study are shuffled in the database, so cell type and time point are left out; the donor was told from shared clones. The CDR3: CATSGQGAIDTGELFF. The DNA sequence follows: TGTGCCACCAGTGGACAGGGGGCGATTGACACCGGGGAGCTGTTTTTT.